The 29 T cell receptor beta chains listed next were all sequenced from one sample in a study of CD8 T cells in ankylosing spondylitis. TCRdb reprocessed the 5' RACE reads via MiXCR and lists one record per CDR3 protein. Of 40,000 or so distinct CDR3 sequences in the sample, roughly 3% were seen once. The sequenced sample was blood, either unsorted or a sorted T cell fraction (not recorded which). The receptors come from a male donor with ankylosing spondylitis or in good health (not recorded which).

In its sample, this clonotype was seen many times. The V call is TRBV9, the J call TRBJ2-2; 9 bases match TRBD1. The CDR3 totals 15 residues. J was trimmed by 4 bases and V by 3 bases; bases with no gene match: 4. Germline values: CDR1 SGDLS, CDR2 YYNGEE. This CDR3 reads CASSAPGQGTGELFF. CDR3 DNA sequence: TGTGCCAGCAGCGCGCCGGGACAGGGCACCGGGGAGCTGTTTTTT.

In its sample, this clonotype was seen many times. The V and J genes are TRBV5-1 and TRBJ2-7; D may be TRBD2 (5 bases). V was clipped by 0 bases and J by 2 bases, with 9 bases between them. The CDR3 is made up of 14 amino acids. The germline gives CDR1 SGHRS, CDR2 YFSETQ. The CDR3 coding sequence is TGCGCCAGCAGCTTGGGGGAGATGGCCTACGAGCAGTACGTC. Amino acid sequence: CASSLGEMAYEQYV.

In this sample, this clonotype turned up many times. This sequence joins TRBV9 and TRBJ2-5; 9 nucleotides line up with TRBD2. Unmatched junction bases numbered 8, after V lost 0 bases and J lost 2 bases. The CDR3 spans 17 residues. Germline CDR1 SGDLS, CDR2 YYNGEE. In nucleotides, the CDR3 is TGTGCCAGCAGCGTAGGTAATAGCGGGGGCAAACAAGAGACCCAGTACTTC. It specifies CASSVGNSGGKQETQYF.

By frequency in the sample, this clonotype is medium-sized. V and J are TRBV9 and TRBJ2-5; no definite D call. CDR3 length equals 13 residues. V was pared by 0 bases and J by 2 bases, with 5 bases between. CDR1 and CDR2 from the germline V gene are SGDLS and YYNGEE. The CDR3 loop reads CASSVAPQETQYF. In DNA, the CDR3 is TGTGCCAGCAGCGTAGCCCCACAAGAGACCCAGTACTTC. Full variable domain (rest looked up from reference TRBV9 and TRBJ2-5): DSGVTQTPKHLITATGQRVTLRCSPRSGDLSVYWYQQSLDQGLQFLIQYYNGEERAKGNILERFSAQQFPDLHSELNLSSLELGDSALYFCASSVAPQETQYFGPGTRLLVL.

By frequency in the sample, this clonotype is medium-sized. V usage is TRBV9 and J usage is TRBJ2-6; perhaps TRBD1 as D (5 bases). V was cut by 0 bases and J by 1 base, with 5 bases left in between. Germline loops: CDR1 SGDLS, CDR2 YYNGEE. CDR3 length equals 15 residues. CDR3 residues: CASSVAGSGANVLTF. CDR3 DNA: TGTGCCAGCAGCGTAGCAGGGTCTGGGGCCAACGTCCTGACTTTC.

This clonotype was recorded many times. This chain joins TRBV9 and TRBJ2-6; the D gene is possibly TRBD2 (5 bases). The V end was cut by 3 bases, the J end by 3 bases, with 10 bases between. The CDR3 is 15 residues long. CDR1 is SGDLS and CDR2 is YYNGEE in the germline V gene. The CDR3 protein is CASSAGSLGANVLTF. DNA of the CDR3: TGTGCCAGCAGCGCTGGGAGTCTTGGGGCCAACGTCCTGACTTTC.

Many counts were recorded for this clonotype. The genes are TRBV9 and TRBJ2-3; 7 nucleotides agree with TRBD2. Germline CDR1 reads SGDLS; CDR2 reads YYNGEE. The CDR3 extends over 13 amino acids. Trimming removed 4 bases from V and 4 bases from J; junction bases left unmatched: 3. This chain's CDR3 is CASSFTSADTQYF. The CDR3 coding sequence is TGTGCCAGCAGCTTCACTAGCGCAGATACGCAGTATTTT.

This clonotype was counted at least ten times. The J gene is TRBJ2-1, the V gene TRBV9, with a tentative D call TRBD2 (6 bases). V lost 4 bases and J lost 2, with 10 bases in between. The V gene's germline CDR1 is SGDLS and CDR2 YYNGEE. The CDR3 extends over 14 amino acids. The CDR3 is CASSPSGPYNEQFF. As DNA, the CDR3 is TGTGCCAGCAGCCCAAGCGGGCCCTACAATGAGCAGTTCTTC.

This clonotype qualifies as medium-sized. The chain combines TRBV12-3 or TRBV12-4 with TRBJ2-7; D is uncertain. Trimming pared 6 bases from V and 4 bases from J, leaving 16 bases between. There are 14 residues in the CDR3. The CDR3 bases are TGTGCCAGCAGAAGTAAGGGATGGGGTTACGAGCAGTACGTC. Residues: CASRSKGWGYEQYV.

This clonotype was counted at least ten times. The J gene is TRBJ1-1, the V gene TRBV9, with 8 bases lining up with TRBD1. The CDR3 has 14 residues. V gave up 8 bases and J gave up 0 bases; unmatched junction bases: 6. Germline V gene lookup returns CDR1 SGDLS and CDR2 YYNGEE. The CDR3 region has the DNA TGTGCCAGTGATGCAGGGGGCCTGAACACTGAAGCTTTCTTT. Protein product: CASDAGGLNTEAFF.

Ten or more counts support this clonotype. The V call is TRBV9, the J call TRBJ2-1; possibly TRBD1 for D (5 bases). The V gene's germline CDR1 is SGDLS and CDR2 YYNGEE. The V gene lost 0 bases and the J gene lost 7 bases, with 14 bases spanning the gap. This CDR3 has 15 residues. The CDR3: CASSVARTAGNEQFF. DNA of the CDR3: TGTGCCAGCAGCGTAGCTAGAACGGCAGGGAATGAGCAGTTCTTC.

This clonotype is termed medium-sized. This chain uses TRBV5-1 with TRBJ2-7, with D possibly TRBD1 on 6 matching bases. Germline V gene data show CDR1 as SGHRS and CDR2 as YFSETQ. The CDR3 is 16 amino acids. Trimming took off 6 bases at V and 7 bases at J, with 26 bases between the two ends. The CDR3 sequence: CASKGGNWAIEREQYV. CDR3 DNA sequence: TGCGCCAGCAAAGGGGGAAATTGGGCTATCGAGAGGGAGCAGTACGTC.

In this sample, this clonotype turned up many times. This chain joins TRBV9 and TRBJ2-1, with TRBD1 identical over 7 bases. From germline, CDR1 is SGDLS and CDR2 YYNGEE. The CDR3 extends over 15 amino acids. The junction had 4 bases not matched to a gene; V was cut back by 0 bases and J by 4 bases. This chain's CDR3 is CASSVAGTEYNEQFF. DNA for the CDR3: TGTGCCAGCAGCGTAGCCGGGACAGAATACAATGAGCAGTTCTTC.

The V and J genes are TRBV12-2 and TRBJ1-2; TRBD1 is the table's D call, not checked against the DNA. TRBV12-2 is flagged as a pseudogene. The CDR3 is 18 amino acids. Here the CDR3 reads CASRFVVYRGLANYGYTF. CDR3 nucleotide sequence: TGTGCAAGTCGCTTCGTCGTATACAGGGGATTAGCTAACTATGGCTACACCTTC.

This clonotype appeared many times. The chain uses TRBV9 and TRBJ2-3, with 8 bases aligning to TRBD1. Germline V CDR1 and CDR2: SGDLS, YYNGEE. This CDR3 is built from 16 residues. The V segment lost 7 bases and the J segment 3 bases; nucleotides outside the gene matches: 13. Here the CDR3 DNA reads TGTGCCAGCTCCGCCGGGGACAGGTCGAATACAGATACGCAGTATTTT. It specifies CASSAGDRSNTDTQYF.

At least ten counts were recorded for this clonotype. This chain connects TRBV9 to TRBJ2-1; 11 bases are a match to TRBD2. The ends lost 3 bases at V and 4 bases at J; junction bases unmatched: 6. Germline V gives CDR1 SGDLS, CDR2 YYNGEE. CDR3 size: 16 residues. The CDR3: CASSALGLADYNEQFF. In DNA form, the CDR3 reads TGTGCCAGCAGCGCCTTGGGACTAGCGGATTACAATGAGCAGTTCTTC.

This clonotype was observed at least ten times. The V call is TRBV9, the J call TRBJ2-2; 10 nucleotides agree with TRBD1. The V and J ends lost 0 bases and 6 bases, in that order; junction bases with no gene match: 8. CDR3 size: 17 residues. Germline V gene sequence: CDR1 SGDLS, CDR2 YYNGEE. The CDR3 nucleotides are TGTGCCAGCAGCGTAGGGTGGGCCGGGACAGGGGCCGGGGAGCTGTTTTTT. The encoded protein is CASSVGWAGTGAGELFF.

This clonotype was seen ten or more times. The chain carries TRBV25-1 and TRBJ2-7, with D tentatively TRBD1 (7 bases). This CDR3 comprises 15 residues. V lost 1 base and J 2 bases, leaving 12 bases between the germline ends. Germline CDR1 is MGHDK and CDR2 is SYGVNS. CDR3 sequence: CASSECRGTAYEQYV. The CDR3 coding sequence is TGTGCCAGCAGTGAATGTCGGGGGACAGCCTACGAGCAGTACGTC.

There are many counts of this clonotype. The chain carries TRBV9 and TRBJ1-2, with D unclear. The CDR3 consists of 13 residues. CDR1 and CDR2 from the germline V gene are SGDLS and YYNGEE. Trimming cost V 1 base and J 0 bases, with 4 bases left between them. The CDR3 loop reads CASSVLSNYGYTF. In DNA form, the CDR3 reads TGTGCCAGCAGCGTACTATCTAACTATGGCTACACCTTC.

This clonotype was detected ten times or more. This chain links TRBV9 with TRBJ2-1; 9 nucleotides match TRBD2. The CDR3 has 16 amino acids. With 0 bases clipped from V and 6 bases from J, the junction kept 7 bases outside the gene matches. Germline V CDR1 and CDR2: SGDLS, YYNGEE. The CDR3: CASSVGSAGGINEQFF. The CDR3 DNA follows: TGTGCCAGCAGCGTAGGCTCTGCGGGAGGGATCAATGAGCAGTTCTTC.

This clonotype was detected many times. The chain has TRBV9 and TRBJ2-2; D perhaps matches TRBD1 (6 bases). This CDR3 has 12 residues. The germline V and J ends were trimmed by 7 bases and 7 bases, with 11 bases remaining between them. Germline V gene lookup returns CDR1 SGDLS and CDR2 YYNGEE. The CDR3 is CASVGRGGELFF. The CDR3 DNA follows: TGTGCCAGCGTAGGCAGGGGCGGGGAGCTGTTTTTT.

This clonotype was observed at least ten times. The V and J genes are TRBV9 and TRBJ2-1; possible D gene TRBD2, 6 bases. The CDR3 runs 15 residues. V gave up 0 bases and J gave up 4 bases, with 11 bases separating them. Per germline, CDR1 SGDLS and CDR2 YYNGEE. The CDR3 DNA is TGTGCCAGCAGCGTAGCAGGCGGGGTATACAATGAGCAGTTCTTC. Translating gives CASSVAGGVYNEQFF.

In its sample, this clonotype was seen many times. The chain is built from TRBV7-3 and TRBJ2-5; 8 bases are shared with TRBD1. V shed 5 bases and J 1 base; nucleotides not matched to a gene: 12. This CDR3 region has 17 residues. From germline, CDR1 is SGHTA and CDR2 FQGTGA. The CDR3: CASSLGTGDTFQETQYF. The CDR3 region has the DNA TGTGCCAGCAGCCTAGGGACAGGCGATACTTTCCAAGAGACCCAGTACTTC.

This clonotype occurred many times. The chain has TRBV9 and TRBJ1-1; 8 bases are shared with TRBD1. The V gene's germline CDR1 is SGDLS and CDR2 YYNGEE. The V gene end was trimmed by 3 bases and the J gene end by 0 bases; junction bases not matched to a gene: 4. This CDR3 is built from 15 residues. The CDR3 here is CASSEWTGLNTEAFF. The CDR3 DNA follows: TGTGCCAGCAGCGAATGGACAGGGTTGAACACTGAAGCTTTCTTT.

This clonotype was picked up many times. CDR3 region: CASSVTSGARGLEYNEQFF. In DNA form, the CDR3 reads TGTGCCAGCAGCGTAACCTCAGGGGCAAGGGGGCTGGAATACAATGAGCAGTTCTTC. The rearrangement uses TRBV9 and TRBJ2-1, with TRBD1 matching over 7 bases. Germline CDR1 is SGDLS and CDR2 is YYNGEE. J was trimmed by 4 bases and V by 1 base; bases with no gene match: 17. The CDR3 consists of 19 residues.

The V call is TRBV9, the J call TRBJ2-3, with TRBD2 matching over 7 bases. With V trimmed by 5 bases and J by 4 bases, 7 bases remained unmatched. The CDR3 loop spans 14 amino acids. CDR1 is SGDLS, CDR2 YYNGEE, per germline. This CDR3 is CASRNERGADTQYF. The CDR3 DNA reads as TGTGCCAGCAGGAACGAGCGGGGAGCAGATACGCAGTATTTT.

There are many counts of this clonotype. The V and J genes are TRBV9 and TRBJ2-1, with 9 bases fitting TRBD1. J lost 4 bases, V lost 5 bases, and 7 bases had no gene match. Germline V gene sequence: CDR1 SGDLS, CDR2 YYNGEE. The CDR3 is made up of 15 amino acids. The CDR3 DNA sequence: TGTGCCAGCAGTCTCGGACAGGGGCGATACAATGAGCAGTTCTTC. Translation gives CASSLGQGRYNEQFF.

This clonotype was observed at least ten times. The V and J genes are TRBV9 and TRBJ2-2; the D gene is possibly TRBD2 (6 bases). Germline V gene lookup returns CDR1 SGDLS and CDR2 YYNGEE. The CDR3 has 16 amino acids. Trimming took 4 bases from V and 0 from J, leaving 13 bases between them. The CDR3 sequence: CASSPRGTSNTGELFF. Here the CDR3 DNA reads TGTGCCAGCAGCCCCCGAGGGACTTCGAACACCGGGGAGCTGTTTTTT.

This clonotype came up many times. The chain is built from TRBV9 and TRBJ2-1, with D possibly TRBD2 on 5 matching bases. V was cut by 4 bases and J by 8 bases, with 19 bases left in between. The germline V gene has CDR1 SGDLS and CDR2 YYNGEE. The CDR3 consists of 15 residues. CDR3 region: CASSTRHSPRDEQFF. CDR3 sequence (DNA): TGTGCCAGCAGCACACGCCATTCACCGCGGGATGAGCAGTTCTTC.